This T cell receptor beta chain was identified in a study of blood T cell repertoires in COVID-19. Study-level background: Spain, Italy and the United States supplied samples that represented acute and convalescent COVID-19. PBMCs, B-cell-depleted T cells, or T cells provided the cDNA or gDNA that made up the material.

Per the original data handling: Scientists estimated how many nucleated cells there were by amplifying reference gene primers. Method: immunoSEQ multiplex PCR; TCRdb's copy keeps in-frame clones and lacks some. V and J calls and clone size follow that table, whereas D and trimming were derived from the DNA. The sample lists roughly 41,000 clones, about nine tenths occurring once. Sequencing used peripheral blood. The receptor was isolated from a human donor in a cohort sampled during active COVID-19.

CDR3 DNA: TGTGCCAGCAGTTACTCTCAGATCACTGAAGCTTTCTTT. Its protein product is CASSYSQITEAFF. The chain employs TRBV6-5 and TRBJ1-1; D gene uncertain. The germline V gene has CDR1 MNHEY and CDR2 SVGAGI. CDR3 size: 13 residues. The V end was cut by 0 bases, the J end by 4 bases, with 6 bases between.